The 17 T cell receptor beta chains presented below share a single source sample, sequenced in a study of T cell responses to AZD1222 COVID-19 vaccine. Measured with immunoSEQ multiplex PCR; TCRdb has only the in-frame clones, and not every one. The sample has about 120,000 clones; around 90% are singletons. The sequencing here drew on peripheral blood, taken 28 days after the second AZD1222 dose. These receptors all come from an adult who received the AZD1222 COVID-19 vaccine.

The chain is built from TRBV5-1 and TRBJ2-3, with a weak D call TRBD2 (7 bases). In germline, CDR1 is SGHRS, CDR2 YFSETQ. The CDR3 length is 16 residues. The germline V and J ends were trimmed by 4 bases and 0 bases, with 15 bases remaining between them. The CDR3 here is CASSPVAGASTDTQYF. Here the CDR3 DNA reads TGCGCCAGCAGCCCCGTCGCGGGGGCTAGCACAGATACGCAGTATTTT.

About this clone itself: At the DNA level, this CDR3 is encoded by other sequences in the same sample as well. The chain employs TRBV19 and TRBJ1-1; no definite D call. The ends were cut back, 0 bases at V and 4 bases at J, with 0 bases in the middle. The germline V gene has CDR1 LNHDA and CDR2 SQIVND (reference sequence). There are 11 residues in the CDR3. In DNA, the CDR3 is TGTGCCAGTAGTATAGACACTGAAGCTTTCTTT. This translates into CASSIDTEAFF.

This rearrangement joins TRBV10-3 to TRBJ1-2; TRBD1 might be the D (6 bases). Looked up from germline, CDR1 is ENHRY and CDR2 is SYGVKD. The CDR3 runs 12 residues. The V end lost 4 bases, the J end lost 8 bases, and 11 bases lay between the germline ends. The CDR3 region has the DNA TGTGCCATCAGTGTGGGGGCAAAAGGCTACACCTTC. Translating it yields CAISVGAKGYTF.

CDR3 amino acids: CSGGLMQETQYF. The CDR3 DNA reads as TGCAGCGGGGGACTTATGCAAGAGACCCAGTACTTC. The chain combines TRBV29-1 with TRBJ2-5; D possibly corresponds to TRBD2 (6 bases). This CDR3 is built from 12 residues. V lost 7 bases and J lost 2, with 11 bases in between. CDR1 is SQVTM and CDR2 is ANQGSEA in the germline V gene.

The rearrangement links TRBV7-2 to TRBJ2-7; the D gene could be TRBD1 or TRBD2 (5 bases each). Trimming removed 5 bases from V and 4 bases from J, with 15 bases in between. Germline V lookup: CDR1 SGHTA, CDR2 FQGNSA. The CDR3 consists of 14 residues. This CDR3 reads CASSPSLGVYEQYF. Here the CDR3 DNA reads TGTGCCAGCAGCCCCAGTTTGGGGGTATACGAGCAGTACTTC. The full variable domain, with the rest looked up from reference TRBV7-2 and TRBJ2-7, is GAGVSQSPSNKVTEKGKDVELRCDPISGHTALYWYRQSLGQGLEFLIYFQGNSAPDKSGLPSDRFSAERTGGSVSTLTIQRTQQEDSAVYLCASSPSLGVYEQYFGPGTRLTVT.

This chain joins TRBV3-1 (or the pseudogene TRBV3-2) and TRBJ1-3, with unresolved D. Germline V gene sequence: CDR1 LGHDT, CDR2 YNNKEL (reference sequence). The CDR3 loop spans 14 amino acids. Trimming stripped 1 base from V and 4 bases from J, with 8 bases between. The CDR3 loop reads CASSQGGAGNTIYF. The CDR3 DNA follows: TGTGCCAGCAGCCAAGGGGGTGCGGGAAACACCATATATTTT.

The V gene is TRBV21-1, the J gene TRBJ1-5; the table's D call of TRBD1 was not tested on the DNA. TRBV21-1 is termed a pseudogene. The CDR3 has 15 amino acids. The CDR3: CASSKWLQVYQPQHF. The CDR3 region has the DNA TGTGCCAGCAGCAAATGGCTGCAGGTCTATCAGCCCCAGCATTTT.

CDR3 DNA: TGCGCCAGCTGGGCCAGCAACACCGGGGAGCTGTTTTTT. Its protein product is CASWASNTGELFF. This chain links TRBV5-1 with TRBJ2-2; D is uncertain. The CDR3 spans 13 residues. The ends were cut back, 7 bases at V and 2 bases at J, with 9 bases in the middle. Germline loops: CDR1 SGHRS, CDR2 YFSETQ.

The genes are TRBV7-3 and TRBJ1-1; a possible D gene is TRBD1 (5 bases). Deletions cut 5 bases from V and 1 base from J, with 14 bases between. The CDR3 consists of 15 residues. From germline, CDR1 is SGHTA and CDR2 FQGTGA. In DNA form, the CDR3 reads TGTGCCAGCAGCGTTTTCGGGGGAGGGAACACTGAAGCTTTCTTT. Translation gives CASSVFGGGNTEAFF. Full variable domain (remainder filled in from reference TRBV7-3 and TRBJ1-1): GAGVSQTPSNKVTEKGKYVELRCDPISGHTALYWYRQSLGQGPEFLIYFQGTGAADDSGLPNDRFFAVRPEGSVSTLKIQRTERGDSAVYLCASSVFGGGNTEAFFGQGTRLTVV.

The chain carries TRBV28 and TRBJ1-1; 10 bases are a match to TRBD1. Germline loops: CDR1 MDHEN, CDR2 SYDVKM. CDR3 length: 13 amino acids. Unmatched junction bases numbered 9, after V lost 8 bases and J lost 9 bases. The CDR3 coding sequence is TGTGCCAGCCTTCCCGGGACAGGGGTGAAAGCTTTCTTT. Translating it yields CASLPGTGVKAFF.

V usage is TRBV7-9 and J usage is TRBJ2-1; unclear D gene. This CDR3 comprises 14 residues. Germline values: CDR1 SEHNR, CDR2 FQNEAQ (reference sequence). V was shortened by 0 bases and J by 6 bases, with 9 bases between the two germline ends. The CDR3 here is CASSLAPARNEQFF. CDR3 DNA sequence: TGTGCCAGCAGCTTAGCTCCAGCGCGCAATGAGCAGTTCTTC. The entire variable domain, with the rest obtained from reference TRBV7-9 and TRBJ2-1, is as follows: DTGVSQNPRHKITKRGQNVTFRCDPISEHNRLYWYRQTLGQGPEFLTYFQNEAQLEKSRLLSDRFSAERPKGSFSTLEIQRTEQGDSAMYLCASSLAPARNEQFFGPGTRLTVL.

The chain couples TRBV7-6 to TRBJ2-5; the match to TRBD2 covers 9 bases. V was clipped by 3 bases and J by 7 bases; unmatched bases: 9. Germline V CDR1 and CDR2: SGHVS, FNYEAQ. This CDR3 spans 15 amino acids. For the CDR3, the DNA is TGTGCCAGCAGCTTTGTAGCGGGGGAGGAAATGACCCAGTACTTC. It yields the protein CASSFVAGEEMTQYF. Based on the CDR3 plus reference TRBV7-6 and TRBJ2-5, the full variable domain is GAGVSQSPRYKVTKRGQDVALRCDPISGHVSLYWYRQALGQGPEFLTYFNYEAQQDKSGLPNDRFSAERPEGSISTLTIQRTEQRDSAMYRCASSFVAGEEMTQYFGPGTRLLVL.

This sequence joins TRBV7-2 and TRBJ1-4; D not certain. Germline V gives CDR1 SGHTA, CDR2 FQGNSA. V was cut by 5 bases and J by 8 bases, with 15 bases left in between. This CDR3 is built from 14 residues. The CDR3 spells CASSPSGPQEKLFF. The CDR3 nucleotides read TGTGCCAGCAGCCCAAGCGGACCGCAGGAAAAACTGTTTTTT.

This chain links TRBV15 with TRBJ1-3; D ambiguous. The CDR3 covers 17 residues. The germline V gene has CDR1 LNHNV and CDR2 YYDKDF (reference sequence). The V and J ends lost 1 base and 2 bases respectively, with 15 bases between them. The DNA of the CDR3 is TGTGCCACCAGCAGAGCCCCCTCGACTCTAACTGGAAACACCATATATTTT. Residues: CATSRAPSTLTGNTIYF.

Here the CDR3 DNA reads TGTGCCAGCAGCCGAGGGACAGGGGGCAATAATCAGCCCCAGCATTTT. It yields the protein CASSRGTGGNNQPQHF. The V and J genes are TRBV9 and TRBJ1-5; 12 bases align to TRBD1. V trimming: 4 bases; J trimming: 4 bases; junction bases outside the gene matches: 6. The germline V gene encodes CDR1 SGDLS and CDR2 YYNGEE. There are 16 residues in the CDR3.

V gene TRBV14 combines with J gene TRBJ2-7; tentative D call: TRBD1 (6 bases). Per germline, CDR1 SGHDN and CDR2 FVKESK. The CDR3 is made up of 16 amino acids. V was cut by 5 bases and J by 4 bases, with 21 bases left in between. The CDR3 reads CASSLGRPIQGYEQYF. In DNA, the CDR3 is TGTGCCAGCAGCTTAGGGCGCCCCATACAGGGTTACGAGCAGTACTTC.

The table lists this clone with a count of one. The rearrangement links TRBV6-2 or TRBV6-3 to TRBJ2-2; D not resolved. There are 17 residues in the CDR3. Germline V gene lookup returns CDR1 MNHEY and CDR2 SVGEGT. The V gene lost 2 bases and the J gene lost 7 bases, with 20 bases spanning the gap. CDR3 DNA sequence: TGTGCCAGCAGTTACCACCCGGGCGGCATTCCGGTCGGGGAGCTGTTTTTT. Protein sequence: CASSYHPGGIPVGELFF.